One and the same sample provided the 15 T cell receptor beta chains below, sequenced in a study of T cell changes during pregnancy in multiple sclerosis. The table came from immunoSEQ multiplex PCR; TCRdb's copy has only in-frame clones and leaves some out. The sample lists 40,000 or so clones; about nine tenths were seen once. The specimen comprised CD4+ T cells from peripheral blood mononuclear cells, sampled in the third trimester of pregnancy. The source is a female donor with multiple sclerosis, enrolled in a pregnancy study.

The chain has TRBV6-6 and TRBJ1-1; D might be TRBD1 (6 bases). Trimming left V 0 bases short and J 6 bases short, with 17 bases between. CDR3 length: 16 residues. The germline CDR1 and CDR2 sequences are MNHNY and SVGAGI (reference sequence). CDR3 in amino acids: CASSYSTGPEGAEAFF. As DNA, the CDR3 is TGTGCCAGCAGTTACTCAACAGGGCCCGAGGGGGCTGAAGCTTTCTTT.

This sequence joins TRBV19 and TRBJ2-5; possible D gene TRBD2, 6 bases. V was clipped by 3 bases and J by 5 bases, with 19 bases between them. CDR3 length: 16 amino acids. Germline V CDR1 and CDR2: LNHDA, SQIVND (reference sequence). CDR3 amino acids: CASSIGGALRLETQYF. In DNA, the CDR3 is TGTGCCAGTAGTATTGGAGGGGCCCTTCGGTTGGAGACCCAGTACTTC.

This sequence joins TRBV28 and TRBJ1-6; the D is unclear. Germline V gives CDR1 MDHEN, CDR2 SYDVKM. The V gene lost 6 bases and the J gene lost 8 bases, with 17 bases spanning the gap. This CDR3 contains 15 residues. The CDR3 loop is CASSPAAGRDSPLHF. The DNA for the CDR3 is TGTGCCAGCAGCCCCGCGGCGGGTCGGGATTCACCCCTCCACTTT.

A single count supports this clone. This chain links TRBV7-2 with TRBJ1-4; the match to TRBD1 covers 7 bases. CDR3 length: 14 residues. Germline-derived CDR1 and CDR2 are SGHTA and FQGNSA. V lost 6 bases, J lost 8 bases, and 9 bases stayed unmatched. Here the CDR3 reads CASRPTGAGEKLFF. The CDR3 region has the DNA TGTGCCAGCAGACCAACAGGGGCGGGCGAAAAACTGTTTTTT.

The chain combines TRBV5-5 with TRBJ1-1, with D maybe TRBD1 (6 bases). The CDR3 totals 15 residues. Per germline, CDR1 SGHKS and CDR2 YYEKEE (reference sequence). Trimming cost V 0 bases and J 5 bases, with 14 bases left between them. The CDR3 protein is CASSLVAGGPTEAFF. The CDR3 DNA follows: TGTGCCAGCAGCTTGGTTGCCGGGGGGCCAACTGAAGCTTTCTTT.

The table lists this clone with a few counts. The rearrangement uses TRBV7-2 and TRBJ2-7; perhaps TRBD2 as D (7 bases). Deletions cut 5 bases from V and 9 bases from J, with 26 bases between. The CDR3 spans 16 residues. CDR1 and CDR2 (germline): SGHTA, FQGNSA. CDR3 in amino acids: CASSPELALKGDVQYF. CDR3 coding DNA: TGTGCCAGCAGCCCGGAACTAGCGCTAAAGGGGGATGTGCAGTACTTC.

V is TRBV4-1 and J is TRBJ2-7, with a tentative D call TRBD1 (5 bases). The CDR3 is made up of 14 amino acids. CDR1 MGHRA and CDR2 YSYEKL come from the germline V gene. The germline V and J ends were trimmed by 6 bases and 0 bases, with 12 bases remaining between them. The CDR3 sequence is CASSRQSNSYEQYF. For the CDR3, the DNA is TGCGCCAGCAGTCGACAGTCCAACTCCTACGAGCAGTACTTC.

The chain recombines TRBV11-2 with TRBJ2-2, with D possibly TRBD1 on 6 matching bases. The CDR3 sequence is 13 residues long. In germline, CDR1 is SGHAT, CDR2 FQNNGV. Between the trimmed V and J ends, which lost 5 bases and 6 bases, there was a span of 10 bases. The CDR3 DNA sequence: TGTGCCAGCAGCCCGAACAGGGCCGGGGAGCTGTTTTTT. This codes for CASSPNRAGELFF.

This clone was seen a single time. This chain connects TRBV5-1 to TRBJ2-7, with TRBD2 matching 8 bases. Germline V gene lookup returns CDR1 SGHRS and CDR2 YFSETQ. This CDR3 is built from 15 residues. V was pared by 1 base and J by 2 bases, with 5 bases of the junction left unmatched. In nucleotides, the CDR3 is TGCGCCAGCAGCTTGTCTAGCGGGCCGACCTACGAGCAGTACTTC. Its translation: CASSLSSGPTYEQYF.

The V gene is TRBV4-3, the J gene TRBJ2-7, with D possibly TRBD1 on 6 matching bases. Germline V gene sequence: CDR1 LGHNA, CDR2 YSLEER. This CDR3 is 13 amino acids long. Deletions cut 4 bases from V and 5 bases from J, with 12 bases between. The CDR3: CASSRRAGDEQYF. The CDR3 DNA follows: TGCGCCAGCAGCCGCAGGGCAGGGGACGAGCAGTACTTC.

CDR3 loop: CASSTLRTVSYEQYF. The CDR3 DNA sequence: TGTGCCAGCAGTACCTTACGGACAGTCTCCTACGAGCAGTACTTC. The rearrangement uses TRBV27 and TRBJ2-7; a weak D match, TRBD1 (6 bases). The V end was cut by 5 bases, the J end by 0 bases, with 14 bases between. The CDR3 is 15 residues long. Germline V CDR1 and CDR2: MNHEY, SMNVEV (reference sequence).

The CDR3 is CASSSGTSNEQYF. The CDR3 DNA is TGCGCCAGCTCCTCCGGGACATCGAACGAGCAGTACTTC. The V gene is TRBV5-1, the J gene TRBJ2-7; the D gene is possibly TRBD1 (6 bases). The CDR3 has 13 residues. The germline V gene encodes CDR1 SGHRS and CDR2 YFSETQ. The ends were cut back, 7 bases at V and 5 bases at J, with 16 bases in the middle.

This clone was found once. The chain joins TRBV7-2 to TRBJ2-5; weak D call: TRBD2 (5 bases). The V gene lost 10 bases and the J gene lost 3 bases, with 15 bases spanning the gap. The CDR3 has 13 residues. The germline V gene encodes CDR1 SGHTA and CDR2 FQGNSA. CDR3 in DNA: TGTGCCACCGCGGACTCACCCGAAGAGACCCAGTACTTC. Its translation: CATADSPEETQYF. The full variable domain, completed using reference TRBV7-2 and TRBJ2-5, is GAGVSQSPSNKVTEKGKDVELRCDPISGHTALYWYRQSLGQGLEFLIYFQGNSAPDKSGLPSDRFSAERTGGSVSTLTIQRTQQEDSAVYLCATADSPEETQYFGPGTRLLVL.

This CDR3 is CASSNRDRGLGANVLTF. In DNA form, the CDR3 reads TGTGCCAGCAGCAACCGGGACAGGGGGCTCGGGGCCAACGTCCTGACTTTC. This rearrangement joins TRBV7-9 to TRBJ2-6, with 12 bases lining up with TRBD1. The CDR3 runs to 17 residues. Germline CDR1 and CDR2: SEHNR and FQNEAQ (reference sequence). V lost 5 bases, J lost 4 bases, and 6 bases stayed unmatched.

The chain links TRBV2 to TRBJ2-5; D not resolved. V was shortened by 8 bases and J by 3 bases, with 10 bases between the two germline ends. The CDR3 is 12 amino acids. Germline CDR1 SNHLY, CDR2 FYNNEI. CDR3 in DNA: TGTGCCAGCCGGCGGATTGAAGAGACCCAGTACTTC. Amino acid sequence: CASRRIEETQYF.